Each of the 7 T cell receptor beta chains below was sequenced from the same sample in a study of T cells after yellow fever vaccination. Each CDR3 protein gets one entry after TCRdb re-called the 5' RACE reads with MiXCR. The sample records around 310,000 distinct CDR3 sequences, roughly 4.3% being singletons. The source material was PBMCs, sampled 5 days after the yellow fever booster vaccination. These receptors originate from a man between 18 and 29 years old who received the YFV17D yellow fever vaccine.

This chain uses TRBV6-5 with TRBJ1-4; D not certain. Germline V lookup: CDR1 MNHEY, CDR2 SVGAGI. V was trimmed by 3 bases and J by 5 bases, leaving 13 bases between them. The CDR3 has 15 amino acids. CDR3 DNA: TGTGCCAGCAGTTATTACGGCGGAAGAAATGAAAAACTGTTTTTT. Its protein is CASSYYGGRNEKLFF.

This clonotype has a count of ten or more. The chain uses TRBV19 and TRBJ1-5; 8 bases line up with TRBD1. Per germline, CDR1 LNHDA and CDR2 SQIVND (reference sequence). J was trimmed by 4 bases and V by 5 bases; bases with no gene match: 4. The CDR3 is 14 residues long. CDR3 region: CASSRDRFNQPQHF. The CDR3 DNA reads TGTGCCAGTAGTCGGGACAGGTTTAATCAGCCCCAGCATTTT.

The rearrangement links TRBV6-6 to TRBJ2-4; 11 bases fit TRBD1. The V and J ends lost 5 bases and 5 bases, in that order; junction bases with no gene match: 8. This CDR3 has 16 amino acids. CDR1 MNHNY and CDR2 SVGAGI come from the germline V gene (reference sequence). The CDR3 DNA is TGTGCCAGCAGTCATCGGACAGGGGGCGATGAAAACATTCAGTACTTC. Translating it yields CASSHRTGGDENIQYF.

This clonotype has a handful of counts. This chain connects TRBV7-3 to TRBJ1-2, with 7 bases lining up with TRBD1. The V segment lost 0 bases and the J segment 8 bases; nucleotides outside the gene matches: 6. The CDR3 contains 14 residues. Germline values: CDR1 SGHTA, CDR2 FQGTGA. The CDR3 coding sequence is TGTGCCAGCAGCTTAACAGGGGGCGCAGGGGGCTACACCTTC. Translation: CASSLTGGAGGYTF.

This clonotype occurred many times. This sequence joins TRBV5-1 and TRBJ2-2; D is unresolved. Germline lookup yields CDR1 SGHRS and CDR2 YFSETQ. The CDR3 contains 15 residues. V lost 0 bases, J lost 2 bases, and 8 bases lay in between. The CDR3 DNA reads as TGCGCCAGCAGCTTGGCCTCCTCCAACACCGGGGAGCTGTTTTTT. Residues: CASSLASSNTGELFF.

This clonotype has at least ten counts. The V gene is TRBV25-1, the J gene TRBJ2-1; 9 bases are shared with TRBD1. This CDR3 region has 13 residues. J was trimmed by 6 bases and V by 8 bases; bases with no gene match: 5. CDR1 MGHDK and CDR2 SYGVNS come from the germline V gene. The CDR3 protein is CASSGTGTNEQFF. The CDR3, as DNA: TGTGCCAGCTCCGGGACAGGGACCAATGAGCAGTTCTTC. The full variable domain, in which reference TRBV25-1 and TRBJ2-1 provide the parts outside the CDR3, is EADIYQTPRYLVIGTGKKITLECSQTMGHDKMYWYQQDPGMELHLIHYSYGVNSTEKGDLSSESTVSRIRTEHFPLTLESARPSHTSQYLCASSGTGTNEQFFGPGTRLTVL.

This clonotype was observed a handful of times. As DNA, the CDR3 is TGTGCCAGCAGTTTGGATTGGGCCAGGGAGTCCTACACCTTC. Translated, it gives CASSLDWARESYTF. The chain is built from TRBV12-3 or TRBV12-4 and TRBJ1-2; possible D gene TRBD1, 5 bases. The CDR3 contains 14 residues. The ends were cut back, 3 bases at V and 10 bases at J, with 18 bases in the middle.